The present entry profiles one TCR beta chain with its context. Under the authors' procedure: The authors estimated nucleated cell counts from reference gene primer amplification. Sequencing was performed with immunoSEQ multiplex PCR; in TCRdb, only in-frame clones are kept and a portion is missing. That table furnishes V, J and clone size, whereas the DNA furnished D and trimming. The table shows 90,000 to 100,000 clones, with 70% to 85% occurring only once. Trimming pared 5 bases from V and 7 bases from J, leaving 14 bases between. The CDR3 is made up of 14 amino acids. Germline values: CDR1 SGHDN, CDR2 FVKESK. These data belong to a study of blood T cell repertoires in COVID-19. Overall study context: Italy, Spain and the United States were the sources of the convalescent and acute COVID-19 samples. T cells, B-cell-depleted T cells, or PBMCs provided the cDNA or gDNA that served as material.

The clonotype originates from a man aged 60 to 75 with acute or convalescent COVID-19. The chain joins TRBV14 to TRBJ1-4; D is ambiguous. Sequenced sample: peripheral blood. The CDR3 here is CASSGLGLSEKLFF. DNA of the CDR3: TGTGCCAGCAGCGGACTCGGGTTGAGTGAAAAACTGTTTTTT.